These 2 T cell receptor beta chains share one sample of origin, sequenced in a study of blood T cell repertoires in COVID-19. This table comes from immunoSEQ multiplex PCR, and its TCRdb copy is limited to in-frame clones, with some not included. This table holds 150,000 to 200,000 clones, 65% to 90% found once. The sequencing input was PBMCs or T cells enriched from blood (not recorded which). These receptor sequences come from a man aged 50 or older who had recovered from COVID-19.

The chain links TRBV3-1 (or the pseudogene TRBV3-2) to TRBJ1-4, with a weak D call TRBD1 (6 bases). The germline CDR1 and CDR2 sequences are LGHDT and YNNKEL (reference sequence). V dropped 4 bases and J dropped 5 bases, with 14 bases sitting between them. The CDR3 is 15 residues long. CDR3 DNA: TGTGCCAGCAGCCCGACCAGGGGAGGGAATGAAAAACTGTTTTTT. It encodes CASSPTRGGNEKLFF.

The chain links TRBV19 to TRBJ2-1; 13 bases match TRBD2. CDR3 length equals 16 residues. V was clipped by 10 bases and J by 8 bases; unmatched bases: 14. Germline V lookup: CDR1 LNHDA, CDR2 SQIVND (reference sequence). CDR3 DNA sequence: TGTGCCACCGCCGAACTAGCGGGGGGGCCGTTGGATGAGCAGTTCTTC. Translated: CATAELAGGPLDEQFF.